One sample yielded the 11 T cell receptor beta chains listed below, sequenced in a study of T cell repertoires in cytomegalovirus infection. For these receptors, no antigen is known. Via MiXCR, TCRdb re-called the reads, giving one row per CDR3 protein. The sample contains approximately 600,000 distinct CDR3 sequences, approximately 40% of which appear only once. The source material was cultured PBMCs, sampled from culture after CMV antigen stimulation. The source of these receptors is a human donor in good health (CMV status not recorded). Some clones in this sample may be carry-over from other donors' samples.

V and J are TRBV7-4 and TRBJ2-1, with D possibly matching TRBD1 (6 bases). V lost 8 bases, J lost 3 bases, and 11 bases lay in between. In germline, CDR1 is SGHVT, CDR2 SQSDAQ. CDR3 size: 13 residues. The CDR3 DNA follows: TGTGCCAGCGGACAGCCGGGCTACAATGAGCAGTTCTTC. Translation: CASGQPGYNEQFF.

Comments on this clonotype: At one boundary the junction diverges from the germline segment, which might be a read error. The chain couples TRBV12-3 or TRBV12-4 to TRBJ2-3, with D perhaps matching TRBD1 (6 bases). The CDR3 covers 17 residues. The CDR3 DNA sequence: TGTGCCAGCAGCTTAGCTCCATTAGGGGGACCGATGTATACGCAGTATTTT. Translated, it gives CASSLAPLGGPMYTQYF.

This chain links TRBV6-5 with TRBJ1-1; the D is unclear. Germline CDR1 is MNHEY and CDR2 is SVGAGI. V lost 8 bases and J lost 4, with 8 bases in between. The CDR3 is made up of 11 amino acids. CDR3 sequence (DNA): TGTGCCAGCTTGGTGGGCACTGAAGCTTTCTTT. Translation gives CASLVGTEAFF.

The rearrangement links TRBV19 to TRBJ2-1, with 11 bases matching TRBD2. The CDR3 has 15 amino acids. Trimming removed 4 bases from V and 9 bases from J; junction bases left unmatched: 8. Germline loops: CDR1 LNHDA, CDR2 SQIVND (reference sequence). The CDR3 DNA follows: TGTGCCAGTAGTACGACTAGCGGGACCGGGGTTGAGCAGTTCTTC. Translating it yields CASSTTSGTGVEQFF.

This rearrangement joins TRBV19 to TRBJ2-1; 7 nucleotides agree with TRBD1. J gave up 3 bases and V 9 bases, and 2 bases lay outside the gene matches. The CDR3 covers 12 residues. Germline V gives CDR1 LNHDA, CDR2 SQIVND (reference sequence). CDR3 in amino acids: CASWDSYNEQFF. The CDR3 nucleotides read TGTGCCAGCTGGGACAGCTACAATGAGCAGTTCTTC.

This clonotype was seen a single time. The V and J genes are TRBV5-4 and TRBJ2-7; D might be TRBD1 or TRBD2, each matching 6 bases. Trimming stripped 4 bases from V and 2 bases from J, with 13 bases between. CDR1 is SGHNT and CDR2 is YYREEE in the germline V gene (reference sequence). This CDR3 is 14 amino acids long. The CDR3 sequence is CASSPWGATYEQYF. Here the CDR3 DNA reads TGTGCCAGCAGCCCGTGGGGGGCGACCTACGAGCAGTACTTC. The whole variable domain, filled in from reference TRBV5-4 and TRBJ2-7, reads ETGVTQSPTHLIKTRGQQVTLRCSSQSGHNTVSWYQQALGQGPQFIFQYYREEENGRGNFPPRFSGLQFPNYSSELNVNALELDDSALYLCASSPWGATYEQYFGPGTRLTVT.

The genes are TRBV7-6 and TRBJ2-5; D could derive from TRBD1 or TRBD2 (5 bases each). The CDR3 runs to 18 residues. The germline V gene encodes CDR1 SGHVS and CDR2 FNYEAQ. Trimming cost V 5 bases and J 5 bases, with 27 bases left between them. CDR3 region: CASSPRPRWGQRGETQYF. CDR3 DNA sequence: TGTGCCAGCAGCCCCCGACCCCGGTGGGGCCAGCGCGGGGAGACCCAGTACTTC.

The V and J genes are TRBV7-8 and TRBJ2-7, with TRBD1 identical over 8 bases. Germline loops: CDR1 SGHVS, CDR2 FQNEAQ. CDR3 length: 15 amino acids. With V trimmed by 1 base and J by 4 bases, 6 bases remained unmatched. The chain's CDR3 is CASSLVRTGRYEQYF. CDR3 bases: TGTGCCAGCAGCTTAGTTCGGACAGGGAGATACGAGCAGTACTTC.

The chain carries TRBV7-7 and TRBJ2-1, with D tentatively TRBD2 (6 bases). Germline V gene lookup returns CDR1 SSHAT and CDR2 FNYEAQ (reference sequence). CDR3 length: 15 amino acids. V gave up 5 bases and J gave up 8 bases, with 19 bases separating them. The CDR3 nucleotides are TGTGCCAGCAGCCCCCAGCTTGGAGGGGAGGATGAGCAGTTCTTC. This translates into CASSPQLGGEDEQFF. The whole variable domain, remainder taken from reference TRBV7-7 and TRBJ2-1, is GAGVSQSPRYKVTKRGQDVTLRCDPISSHATLYWYQQALGQGPEFLTYFNYEAQPDKSGLPSDRFSAERPEGSISTLTIQRTEQRDSAMYRCASSPQLGGEDEQFFGPGTRLTVL.

This chain connects TRBV5-1 to TRBJ2-1; 9 bases are a match to TRBD1. CDR1 is SGHRS and CDR2 is YFSETQ in the germline V gene. There are 14 residues in the CDR3. The ends lost 2 bases at V and 7 bases at J; junction bases unmatched: 4. CDR3 sequence (DNA): TGCGCCAGCAGCTTATGGGACAGGGAGAATGAGCAGTTCTTC. Amino acids: CASSLWDRENEQFF.

CDR3 sequence: CASSPRWVETQYF. CDR3 DNA: TGTGCCAGCAGCCCACGATGGGTAGAGACCCAGTACTTC. The chain combines TRBV7-2 with TRBJ2-5, with D unresolved. Looked up from germline, CDR1 is SGHTA and CDR2 is FQGNSA. The germline V and J ends were trimmed by 5 bases and 4 bases, with 11 bases remaining between them. The CDR3 totals 13 residues.